One sample yielded the 25 T cell receptor beta chains listed below, sequenced in a study of PD-1 blockade in mismatch repair-deficient tumors. The table came from immunoSEQ multiplex PCR; TCRdb's copy has only in-frame clones and leaves some out. The table records some 110,000 clones, more than 60% of them present only once. The sample in question was peripheral blood, obtained just over 59 weeks after starting pembrolizumab. The receptors stem from an adult with mismatch repair-deficient cancer.

This clone appeared a few times. The chain has TRBV12-5 and TRBJ2-6, with 8 bases identical to TRBD1. The CDR3 spans 18 residues. Germline CDR1 LGHNT, CDR2 FRNRAP. With 0 bases clipped from V and 4 bases from J, the junction kept 8 bases outside the gene matches. This CDR3 is CASGLVRQGATGANVLTF. CDR3 coding DNA: TGTGCTAGTGGTTTGGTACGGCAGGGGGCTACAGGGGCCAACGTCCTGACTTTC.

This chain links TRBV6-1 with TRBJ2-2; D is ambiguous. Trimming left V 0 bases short and J 7 bases short, with 9 bases between. Germline V gene lookup returns CDR1 MNHNS and CDR2 SASEGT. The CDR3 spans 14 residues. The CDR3 sequence is CASSEAAVVGELFF. The CDR3 nucleotides are TGTGCCAGCAGTGAAGCCGCGGTTGTCGGGGAGCTGTTTTTT.

This clone appeared a single time. The rearrangement joins TRBV5-1 to TRBJ2-7, with 8 bases matching TRBD2. Germline assignment: CDR1 SGHRS and CDR2 YFSETQ. V lost 4 bases and J lost 4; bases outside the gene matches: 10. The CDR3 loop spans 15 amino acids. The CDR3: CASSPSGSGVYEQYF. As DNA, the CDR3 is TGCGCCAGCAGCCCGAGCGGGAGTGGGGTATACGAGCAGTACTTC. Based on the CDR3 plus reference TRBV5-1 and TRBJ2-7, the full variable domain is KAGVTQTPRYLIKTRGQQVTLSCSPISGHRSVSWYQQTPGQGLQFLFEYFSETQRNKGNFPGRFSGRQFSNSRSEMNVSTLELGDSALYLCASSPSGSGVYEQYFGPGTRLTVT.

The rearrangement joins TRBV9 to TRBJ2-4; D remains unclear. V was pared by 4 bases and J by 7 bases, with 15 bases between. This CDR3 has 14 residues. Germline V gene sequence: CDR1 SGDLS, CDR2 YYNGEE. This CDR3 is CASSLWVGSNIQYF. As DNA, the CDR3 is TGTGCCAGCAGCCTTTGGGTAGGGTCGAACATTCAGTACTTC.

The chain recombines TRBV6-1 with TRBJ1-2; D ambiguous. In germline, CDR1 is MNHNS, CDR2 SASEGT. This CDR3 comprises 14 residues. The ends were cut back, 0 bases at V and 4 bases at J, with 9 bases in the middle. The CDR3 sequence is CASSEAGSGYGYTF. CDR3 DNA sequence: TGTGCCAGCAGTGAAGCTGGGAGCGGCTATGGCTACACCTTC.

The chain joins TRBV4-2 to TRBJ2-7, with D perhaps given as TRBD1 or TRBD2 (5 bases each). CDR1 is LGHNA and CDR2 is YNFKEQ in the germline V gene. This CDR3 spans 15 amino acids. With 4 bases removed from V and 2 bases from J, the gap between germline ends came to 15 bases. CDR3 nucleotides: TGTGCCAGCAGCCGCCACCGGGACGGAACCTACGAGCAGTACTTC. Its protein product is CASSRHRDGTYEQYF.

The CDR3: CASINWVGETQYF. CDR3 DNA: TGTGCCAGCATCAATTGGGTGGGAGAGACCCAGTACTTC. The rearrangement links TRBV7-6 to TRBJ2-5, with D unclear. In germline, CDR1 is SGHVS, CDR2 FNYEAQ. This CDR3 region has 13 residues. V was pared by 7 bases and J by 4 bases, with 13 bases between.

The chain has TRBV27 and TRBJ2-3; perhaps TRBD2 as D (5 bases). V was shortened by 8 bases and J by 0 bases, with 9 bases between the two germline ends. Germline assignment: CDR1 MNHEY and CDR2 SMNVEV (reference sequence). The CDR3 runs to 13 residues. The CDR3 spells CASGRGSTDTQYF. The CDR3, as DNA: TGTGCCAGCGGGAGAGGTAGCACAGATACGCAGTATTTT.

V usage is TRBV6-4 and J usage is TRBJ1-1; possible D gene TRBD1, 6 bases. Germline V CDR1 and CDR2: MRHNA, SNTAGT. V was clipped by 4 bases and J by 3 bases, with 18 bases between them. The CDR3 is 16 amino acids. DNA of the CDR3: TGTGCCAGCAGTGTGAGGAGAGGGGACATAGACACTGAAGCTTTCTTT. Protein sequence: CASSVRRGDIDTEAFF.

The CDR3 coding sequence is TGCAGCGTTCGACAGGGCGATACCGGGGAGCTGTTTTTT. The encoded protein is CSVRQGDTGELFF. V usage is TRBV29-1 and J usage is TRBJ2-2; 7 bases line up with TRBD1. Germline lookup yields CDR1 SQVTM and CDR2 ANQGSEA. The J segment lost 5 bases and the V segment lost 5 bases, leaving 5 bases of the junction unmatched. The CDR3 loop spans 13 amino acids.

The chain has TRBV19 and TRBJ2-6; D could derive from TRBD1 or TRBD2 (5 bases each). V lost 4 bases and J lost 2, with 15 bases in between. This CDR3 region has 17 residues. Germline CDR1 LNHDA, CDR2 SQIVND (reference sequence). The CDR3: CASSNQRGVPGANVLTF. CDR3 in DNA: TGTGCCAGTAGTAATCAGAGAGGGGTACCTGGGGCCAACGTCCTGACTTTC.

The chain uses TRBV5-4 and TRBJ2-5; D could derive from TRBD1 or TRBD2 (5 bases each). Trimming pared 3 bases from V and 2 bases from J, leaving 11 bases between. CDR1 SGHNT and CDR2 YYREEE come from the germline V gene (reference sequence). The CDR3 has 14 residues. This CDR3 reads CASSSGTVQETQYF. As DNA, the CDR3 is TGTGCCAGCAGCTCGGGGACGGTACAAGAGACCCAGTACTTC.

The genes are TRBV30 and TRBJ2-7; tentatively, D is TRBD1 (6 bases). V was shortened by 6 bases and J by 0 bases, with 12 bases between the two germline ends. The CDR3 loop spans 13 amino acids. CDR1 and CDR2 (germline): GTSNPN, SVGIG (reference sequence). The CDR3 bases are TGTGCCTGTACAGGGCCTACCTCCTACGAGCAGTACTTC. It yields the protein CACTGPTSYEQYF. The entire variable domain, with the rest obtained from reference TRBV30 and TRBJ2-7, is as follows: SQTIHQWPATLVQPVGSPLSLECTVEGTSNPNLYWYRQAAGRGLQLLFYSVGIGQISSEVPQNLSASRPQDRQFILSSKKLLLSDSGFYLCACTGPTSYEQYFGPGTRLTVT.

The J gene is TRBJ1-4, the V gene TRBV9; 7 positions match TRBD1. The CDR3 covers 14 residues. After removal of 4 bases from V and 7 bases from J, the junction contained 7 bases not matched to a gene. Germline CDR1 SGDLS, CDR2 YYNGEE. The CDR3 spells CASSPQQGSEKLFF. The CDR3 bases are TGTGCCAGCAGCCCGCAACAGGGGTCTGAAAAACTGTTTTTT.

Only a few counts were recorded for this clone. J is TRBJ2-5 and V is TRBV6-4; tentative D call: TRBD1 (5 bases). CDR1 is MRHNA and CDR2 is SNTAGT in the germline V gene. This CDR3 region has 12 residues. V was pared by 2 bases and J by 9 bases, with 10 bases between. The CDR3 loop reads CASSDAQGAQYF. The CDR3 bases are TGTGCCAGCAGTGACGCTCAAGGGGCCCAGTACTTC.

The chain links TRBV5-6 to TRBJ1-1; TRBD1 aligns across 8 bases. The CDR3 consists of 15 residues. Trimming at V came to 5 bases and at J to 3 bases, leaving 9 bases not matched to a gene. The V gene's germline CDR1 is SGHDT and CDR2 YYEEEE. The CDR3: CASRSLTGGDTEAFF. Written as DNA, the CDR3 is TGTGCCAGCAGGTCCCTTACAGGGGGGGACACTGAAGCTTTCTTT. Looking up the rest from reference TRBV5-6 and TRBJ1-1 gives the full variable domain: DAGVTQSPTHLIKTRGQQVTLRCSPKSGHDTVSWYQQALGQGPQFIFQYYEEEERQRGNFPDRFSGHQFPNYSSELNVNALLLGDSALYLCASRSLTGGDTEAFFGQGTRLTVV.

V usage is TRBV15 and J usage is TRBJ2-1; TRBD2 is a possible D gene (6 bases). Trimming took off 3 bases at V and 4 bases at J, with 13 bases between the two ends. Germline V CDR1 and CDR2: LNHNV, YYDKDF (reference sequence). This CDR3 has 15 amino acids. CDR3 sequence: CATSSVSGLYNEQFF. The CDR3 coding sequence is TGTGCCACCAGCAGCGTCAGCGGGTTATACAATGAGCAGTTCTTC. The full variable domain, its missing parts supplied by reference TRBV15 and TRBJ2-1, is DAMVIQNPRYQVTQFGKPVTLSCSQTLNHNVMYWYQQKSSQAPKLLFHYYDKDFNNEADTPDNFQSRRPNTSFCFLDIRSPGLGDTAMYLCATSSVSGLYNEQFFGPGTRLTVL.

J is TRBJ2-1 and V is TRBV6-5; a possible D gene is TRBD2 (6 bases). This CDR3 has 15 residues. Germline V gene sequence: CDR1 MNHEY, CDR2 SVGAGI. V shed 2 bases and J shed 0 bases, with 8 bases lying between them. The CDR3 loop reads CASSYDGSSYNEQFF. The CDR3 DNA sequence: TGTGCCAGCAGTTACGACGGGAGCTCCTACAATGAGCAGTTCTTC.

The chain combines TRBV12-5 with TRBJ2-3; TRBD2 matches 15 bases. The V segment lost 1 base and the J segment 5 bases; nucleotides outside the gene matches: 1. CDR3 size: 16 residues. In germline, CDR1 is LGHNT, CDR2 FRNRAP. CDR3 sequence: CASGLGTSGRVDTQYF. DNA of the CDR3: TGTGCTAGTGGTTTGGGGACTAGCGGGAGGGTAGATACGCAGTATTTT.

This clone occurred a few times. The rearrangement links TRBV5-4 to TRBJ2-1, with D maybe TRBD2 (5 bases). The V gene's germline CDR1 is SGHNT and CDR2 YYREEE (reference sequence). Between the trimmed V and J ends, which lost 4 bases and 0 bases, there was a span of 11 bases. CDR3 length: 15 residues. CDR3 residues: CASSPRGHSYNEQFF. The CDR3 DNA is TGTGCCAGCAGCCCCCGGGGTCACTCCTACAATGAGCAGTTCTTC.

This clone was seen only once. The chain has TRBV20-1 and TRBJ1-3; weak D call: TRBD1 (5 bases). Germline V gene sequence: CDR1 DFQATT, CDR2 SNEGSKA (reference sequence). V was trimmed by 7 bases and J by 4 bases, leaving 8 bases between them. CDR3 length: 11 amino acids. This CDR3 is CSGQRGNTIYF. For the CDR3, the DNA is TGCAGTGGACAGCGAGGAAACACCATATATTTT.

The genes are TRBV5-8 and TRBJ1-5; D is unresolved. V lost 2 bases and J lost 6, with 6 bases in between. The CDR3 has 12 residues. Germline-derived CDR1 and CDR2 are SGHTS and YDEGEE. The CDR3 sequence: CASSFEVQPQHF. The CDR3 nucleotides are TGTGCCAGCAGCTTCGAGGTTCAGCCCCAGCATTTT.

The V and J genes are TRBV28 and TRBJ2-1; 7 bases match TRBD2. Trimming cost V 10 bases and J 4 bases; bases outside gene matches: 10. The CDR3 consists of 14 residues. CDR1 is MDHEN and CDR2 is SYDVKM in the germline V gene. The CDR3: CATNEVLAYNEQFF. The CDR3 DNA sequence: TGTGCCACCAATGAGGTACTAGCGTACAATGAGCAGTTCTTC.

This clone was seen only a few times. This chain joins TRBV7-9 and TRBJ2-7, with D perhaps assigned TRBD1 or TRBD2 (5 bases each). Germline-derived CDR1 and CDR2 are SEHNR and FQNEAQ (reference sequence). The CDR3 extends over 14 amino acids. Trimming shortened V by 2 bases and J by 4 bases, and 12 bases separated the two germline ends. CDR3 nucleotide sequence: TGTGCCAGCAGCTTAATCGGGGCCGCATACGAGCAGTACTTC. Its protein is CASSLIGAAYEQYF.

CDR3 nucleotides: TGTGCCAGCAGCTTAAGGGGGGTTGACAGAAACAATGAGCAGTTCTTC. Translating gives CASSLRGVDRNNEQFF. The V gene is TRBV7-9, the J gene TRBJ2-1; D is perhaps TRBD1 or TRBD2 (6 bases each). CDR1 and CDR2 (germline): SEHNR, FQNEAQ (reference sequence). The CDR3 length is 16 residues. V was pared by 2 bases and J by 5 bases, with 16 bases between. Using reference TRBV7-9 and TRBJ2-1 for the parts outside the CDR3, the full variable domain is DTGVSQNPRHKITKRGQNVTFRCDPISEHNRLYWYRQTLGQGPEFLTYFQNEAQLEKSRLLSDRFSAERPKGSFSTLEIQRTEQGDSAMYLCASSLRGVDRNNEQFFGPGTRLTVL.